This TCR beta chain was documented in a study of T-cell reconstitution after alpha-beta-depleted transplantation in children. The study, taken as a whole, reports: Reportedly, roughly two months post-transplant, alpha-beta T cells arose from several hundred expanded graft clones. In some patients, recipient T cells and intrathymic progenitors surviving conditioning explained high day-60 diversity. Newly generated T cells supplied most T-cell counts and diversity one year post-transplant.

This sample's TCRbeta library carried unique molecular identifier barcodes. TCRdb fed the PCR reads into MiXCR, producing one record per CDR3 protein. Of 84,000 or so distinct CDR3 sequences listed, about 16% are singletons. By its share, this clonotype is medium-sized. Its antigen is still unknown. From germline, CDR1 is SGHTA and CDR2 FQGNSA. V dropped 5 bases and J dropped 6 bases, with 23 bases sitting between them. CDR3 length equals 16 residues. Sequenced material: PBMCs, mostly from graft donor cells, taken 180 days after TCRalphabeta/CD19-depleted stem cell transplant. This chain connects TRBV7-2 to TRBJ2-7; D is unresolved. The receptor's source is a male patient under 10 years old who had a stem cell transplant for acute lymphoblastic leukemia, so the T cells may come from the graft donor. CDR3 sequence reads: CASSPPPRQAHSEQYF. CDR3 nucleotides: TGTGCCAGCAGCCCTCCACCTAGACAAGCTCACAGCGAGCAGTACTTC.